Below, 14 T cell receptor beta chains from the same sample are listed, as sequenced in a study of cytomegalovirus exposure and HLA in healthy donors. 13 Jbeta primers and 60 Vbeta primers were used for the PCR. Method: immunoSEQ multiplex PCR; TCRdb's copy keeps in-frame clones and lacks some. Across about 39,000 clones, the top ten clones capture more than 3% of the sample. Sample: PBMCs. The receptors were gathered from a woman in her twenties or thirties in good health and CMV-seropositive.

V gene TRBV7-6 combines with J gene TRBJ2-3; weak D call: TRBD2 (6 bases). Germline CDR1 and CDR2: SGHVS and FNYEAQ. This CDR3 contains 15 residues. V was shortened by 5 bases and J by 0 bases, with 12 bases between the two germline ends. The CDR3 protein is CASSKNGGSTDTQYF. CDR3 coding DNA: TGTGCCAGCAGCAAAAACGGGGGTAGCACAGATACGCAGTATTTT.

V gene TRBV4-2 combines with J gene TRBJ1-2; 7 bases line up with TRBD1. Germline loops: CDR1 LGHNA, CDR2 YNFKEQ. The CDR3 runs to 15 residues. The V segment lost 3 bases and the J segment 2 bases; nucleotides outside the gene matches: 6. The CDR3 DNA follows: TGTGCCAGCAGCCAGGTTATACAGGGGAACTATGGCTACACCTTC. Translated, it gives CASSQVIQGNYGYTF.

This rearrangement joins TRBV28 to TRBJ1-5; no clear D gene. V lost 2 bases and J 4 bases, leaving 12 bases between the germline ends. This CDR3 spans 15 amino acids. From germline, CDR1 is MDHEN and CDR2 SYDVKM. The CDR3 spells CASSLEQSLNQPQHF. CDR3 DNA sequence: TGTGCCAGCAGTTTAGAACAGAGTCTTAATCAGCCCCAGCATTTT.

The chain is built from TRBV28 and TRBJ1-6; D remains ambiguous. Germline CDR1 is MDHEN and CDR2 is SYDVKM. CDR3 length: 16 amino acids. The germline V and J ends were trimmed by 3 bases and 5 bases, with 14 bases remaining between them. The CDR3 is CASSLWASHDNSPLHF. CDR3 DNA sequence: TGTGCCAGCAGTTTGTGGGCCTCACATGATAATTCACCCCTCCACTTT.

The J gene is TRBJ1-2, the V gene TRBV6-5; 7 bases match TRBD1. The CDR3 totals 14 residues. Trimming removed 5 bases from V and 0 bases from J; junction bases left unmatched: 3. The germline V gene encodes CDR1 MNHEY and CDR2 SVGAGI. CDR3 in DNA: TGTGCCAGCAGTCGGGACAGAACTAACTATGGCTACACCTTC. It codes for CASSRDRTNYGYTF.

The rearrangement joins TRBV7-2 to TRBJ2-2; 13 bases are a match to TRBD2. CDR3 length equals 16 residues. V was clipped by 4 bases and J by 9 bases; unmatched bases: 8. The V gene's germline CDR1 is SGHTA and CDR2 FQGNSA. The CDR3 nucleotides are TGTGCCAGCAGCTCCCGGACTAGCGGGGGAGGTCGGGAGCTGTTTTTT. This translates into CASSSRTSGGGRELFF.

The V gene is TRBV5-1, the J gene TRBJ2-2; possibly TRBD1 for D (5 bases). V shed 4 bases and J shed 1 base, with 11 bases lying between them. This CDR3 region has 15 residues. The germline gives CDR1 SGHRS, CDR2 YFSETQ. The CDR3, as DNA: TGCGCCAGCAGCAGTTTTGGACAGAACACCGGGGAGCTGTTTTTT. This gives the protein CASSSFGQNTGELFF.

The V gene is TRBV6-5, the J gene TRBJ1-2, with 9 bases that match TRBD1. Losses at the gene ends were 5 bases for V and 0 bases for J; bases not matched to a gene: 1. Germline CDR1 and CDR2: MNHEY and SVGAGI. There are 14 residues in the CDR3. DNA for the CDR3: TGTGCCAGCAGTGACAGGGGGTCTAACTATGGCTACACCTTC. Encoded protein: CASSDRGSNYGYTF.

CDR3 residues: CAWSEDRLKLFF. The CDR3, as DNA: TGTGCCTGGAGTGAGGACAGGTTGAAGCTGTTTTTT. The chain couples TRBV30 to TRBJ1-4; TRBD1 agrees at 7 bases. The junction had 7 bases not matched to a gene; V was cut back by 1 base and J by 14 bases. This CDR3 contains 12 residues. CDR1 GTSNPN and CDR2 SVGIG come from the germline V gene (reference sequence).

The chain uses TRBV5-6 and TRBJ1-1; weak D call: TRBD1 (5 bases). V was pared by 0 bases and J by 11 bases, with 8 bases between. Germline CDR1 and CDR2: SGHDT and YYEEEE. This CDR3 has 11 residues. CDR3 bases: TGTGCCAGCAGCTTGGCAGGGCTGGCTTTCTTT. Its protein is CASSLAGLAFF.

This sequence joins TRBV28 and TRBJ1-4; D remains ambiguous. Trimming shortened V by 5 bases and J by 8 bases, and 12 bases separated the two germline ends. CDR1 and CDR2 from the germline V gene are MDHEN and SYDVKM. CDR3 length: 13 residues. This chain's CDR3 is CASSELAAEKLFF. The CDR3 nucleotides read TGTGCCAGCAGTGAGTTGGCAGCGGAAAAACTGTTTTTT.

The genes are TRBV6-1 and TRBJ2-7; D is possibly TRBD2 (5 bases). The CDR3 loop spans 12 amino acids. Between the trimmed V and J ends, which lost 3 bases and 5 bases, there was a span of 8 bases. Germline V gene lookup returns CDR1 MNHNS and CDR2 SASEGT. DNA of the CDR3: TGTGCCAGCAGTGATCCGGGGAACGAGCAGTACTTC. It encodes CASSDPGNEQYF.

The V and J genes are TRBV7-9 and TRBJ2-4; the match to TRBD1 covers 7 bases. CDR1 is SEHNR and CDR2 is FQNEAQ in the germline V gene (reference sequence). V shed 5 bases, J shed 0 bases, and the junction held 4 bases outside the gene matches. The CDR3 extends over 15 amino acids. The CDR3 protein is CASSRQGVAKNIQYF. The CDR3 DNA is TGTGCCAGCAGCCGACAGGGTGTAGCCAAAAACATTCAGTACTTC.

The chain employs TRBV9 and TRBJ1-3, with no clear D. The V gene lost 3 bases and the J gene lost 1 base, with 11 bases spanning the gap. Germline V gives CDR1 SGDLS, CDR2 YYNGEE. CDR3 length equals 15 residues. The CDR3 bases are TGTGCCAGCAGCGCCTCCTCGGGGTCTGGAAACACCATATATTTT. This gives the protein CASSASSGSGNTIYF.